This T cell receptor beta chain is drawn from a study of cytomegalovirus exposure and HLA in healthy donors. CDR3 length: 14 amino acids. Germline CDR1 reads SGHNT; CDR2 reads YYREEE (reference sequence). V was trimmed by 3 bases and J by 0 bases, leaving 10 bases between them. PCR involved 60 Vbeta and 13 Jbeta primers. Only in-frame clones appear in the TCRdb table, and some are missing; sequencing was by immunoSEQ multiplex PCR. The sample includes 130,000 to 150,000 clones, around 74% of them seen just once. The gene calls are TRBV5-4 and TRBJ2-7; D might be TRBD2 (5 bases). The sequence was collected from a man younger than 35 in good health and CMV-seropositive. The sequenced material came from PBMCs. The CDR3 region is CASSSGLISYEQYF. The CDR3 bases are TGTGCCAGCAGCTCTGGACTGATCTCCTACGAGCAGTACTTC.